The clone carrying this TCR beta chain showed up just once. Germline V CDR1 and CDR2: SGHRS, YFSETQ. The CDR3 length is 15 residues. The ends were cut back, 0 bases at V and 1 base at J, with 8 bases in the middle. Treatment indicated: preoperative locoregional IRX-2 cytokine immunotherapy. This record comes from a study of preoperative IRX-2 immunotherapy in early breast cancer. The method was immunoSEQ multiplex PCR; TCRdb's version includes in-frame clones alone and lacks a portion of them. Of around 57,000 clones listed, approximately 93% are singletons. This rearrangement joins TRBV5-1 to TRBJ2-1, with no clear D. This receptor was taken from a human donor with breast cancer. Sampling was carried out from a patient treated with IRX-2 immunotherapy. CDR3 region: CASSLVHNSYNEQFF. The CDR3 DNA reads TGCGCCAGCAGCTTGGTGCACAATTCCTACAATGAGCAGTTCTTC.